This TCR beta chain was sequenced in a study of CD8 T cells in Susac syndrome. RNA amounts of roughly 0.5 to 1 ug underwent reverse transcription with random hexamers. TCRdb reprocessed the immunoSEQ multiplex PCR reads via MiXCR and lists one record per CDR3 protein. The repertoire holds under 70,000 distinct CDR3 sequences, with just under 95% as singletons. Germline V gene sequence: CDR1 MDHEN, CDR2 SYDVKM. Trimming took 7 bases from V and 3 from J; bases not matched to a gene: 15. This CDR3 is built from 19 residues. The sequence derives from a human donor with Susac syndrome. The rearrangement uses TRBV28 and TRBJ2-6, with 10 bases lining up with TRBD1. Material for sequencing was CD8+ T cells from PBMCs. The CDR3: CASTSKKRDRGSGANVLTF. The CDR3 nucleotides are TGTGCCAGCACCTCGAAGAAAAGGGACAGGGGAAGTGGGGCCAACGTCCTGACTTTC.